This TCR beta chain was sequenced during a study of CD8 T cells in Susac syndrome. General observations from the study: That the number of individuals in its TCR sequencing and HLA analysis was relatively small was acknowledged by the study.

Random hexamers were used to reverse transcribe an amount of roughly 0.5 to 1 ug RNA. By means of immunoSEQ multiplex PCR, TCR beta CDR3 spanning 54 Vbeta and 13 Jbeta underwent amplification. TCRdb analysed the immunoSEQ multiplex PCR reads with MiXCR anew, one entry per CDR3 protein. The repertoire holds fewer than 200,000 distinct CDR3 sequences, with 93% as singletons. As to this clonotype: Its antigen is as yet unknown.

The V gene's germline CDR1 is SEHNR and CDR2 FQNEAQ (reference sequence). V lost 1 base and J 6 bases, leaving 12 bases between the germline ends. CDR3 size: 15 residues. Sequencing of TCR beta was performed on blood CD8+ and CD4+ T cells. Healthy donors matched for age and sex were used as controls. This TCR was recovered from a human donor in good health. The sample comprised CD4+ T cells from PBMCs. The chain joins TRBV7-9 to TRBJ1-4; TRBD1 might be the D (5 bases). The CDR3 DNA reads TGTGCCAGCAGCTTAGTTGGGGCGCCGGATGAAAAACTGTTTTTT. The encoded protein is CASSLVGAPDEKLFF. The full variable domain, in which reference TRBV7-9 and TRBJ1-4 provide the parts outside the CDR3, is DTGVSQNPRHKITKRGQNVTFRCDPISEHNRLYWYRQTLGQGPEFLTYFQNEAQLEKSRLLSDRFSAERPKGSFSTLEIQRTEQGDSAMYLCASSLVGAPDEKLFFGSGTQLSVL.